What follows are 14 T cell receptor beta chains derived from one specimen sequenced in a study of shared clonotypes between healthy human individuals. Sequencing used immunoSEQ multiplex PCR; TCRdb keeps in-frame clones, though not all of them. The sample carries 490,000 or so clones, 60% to 85% recorded once. The material sequenced was PBMCs. These receptors were taken from a woman in her thirties or forties in good health. Some clones in this sample may be carry-over from other donors' samples.

This clone occurred many times. J is TRBJ2-1 and V is TRBV29-1, with 9 bases matching TRBD1. V shed 7 bases and J 7 bases; nucleotides not matched to a gene: 2. Germline assignment: CDR1 SQVTM and CDR2 ANQGSEA. The length of the CDR3 is 11 residues. The CDR3 DNA follows: TGCAGCGCTGACAGGGGGAATGAGCAGTTCTTC. This gives the protein CSADRGNEQFF.

The chain is built from TRBV5-4 and TRBJ2-7; TRBD1 might be the D (6 bases). The CDR3 consists of 11 residues. V lost 9 bases, J lost 5 bases, and 12 bases lay in between. The germline V gene has CDR1 SGHNT and CDR2 YYREEE (reference sequence). DNA for the CDR3: TGTGCCACTCAGGGGTCCCACGAGCAGTACTTC. This sequence encodes CATQGSHEQYF.

This clone was seen repeatedly, ten times or more. This CDR3 is also generated by other DNA sequences in the sample. The gene calls are TRBV30 and TRBJ1-4; D unresolved. The V gene's germline CDR1 is GTSNPN and CDR2 SVGIG (reference sequence). V lost 6 bases, J lost 6 bases, and 11 bases lay in between. The CDR3 is made up of 12 amino acids. DNA for the CDR3: TGTGCCTGCGGTCTCTATGATGAAAAACTGTTTTTT. Residues: CACGLYDEKLFF.

The table lists this clone with a few counts. The chain uses TRBV7-2 and TRBJ1-4; no clear D gene. V was cut by 2 bases and J by 8 bases, with 12 bases left in between. In germline, CDR1 is SGHTA, CDR2 FQGNSA. The CDR3 extends over 14 amino acids. The CDR3 DNA reads as TGTGCCAGCAGCTTAATGACGTTCGGCGAAAAACTGTTTTTT. This codes for CASSLMTFGEKLFF.

CDR3 protein: CASSKEGLYGYTF. CDR3 in DNA: TGTGCCAGCAGCAAAGAGGGTCTCTATGGCTACACCTTC. The chain couples TRBV21-1 to TRBJ1-2. TRBV21-1 is a pseudogene. This CDR3 contains 13 residues.

The rearrangement joins TRBV5-4 to TRBJ2-7; D perhaps matches TRBD1 (8 bases). Trimming left V 3 bases short and J 7 bases short, with 17 bases between. Germline-derived CDR1 and CDR2 are SGHNT and YYREEE (reference sequence). This CDR3 has 14 residues. This chain's CDR3 is CASSSQGGVLEQYF. CDR3 sequence (DNA): TGTGCCAGCAGCTCACAGGGGGGGGTTTTAGAGCAGTACTTC.

This clone was seen a handful of times. This chain links TRBV6-1 with TRBJ2-7, with a weak D call TRBD2 (6 bases). The CDR3 consists of 18 residues. Germline V gene lookup returns CDR1 MNHNS and CDR2 SASEGT. Trimming pared 1 base from V and 3 bases from J, leaving 22 bases between. Here the CDR3 DNA reads TGTGCCAGCAGTGAAGTCGTAGGGTCGGCAGGACTAAGCTACGAGCAGTACTTC. This codes for CASSEVVGSAGLSYEQYF.

The DNA for the CDR3 is TGTGCCAGCAGCGTTTCCCCGCGCGGGGAAAAACTGTTTTTT. It encodes CASSVSPRGEKLFF. The chain couples TRBV9 to TRBJ1-4; D remains unclear. The ends were cut back, 2 bases at V and 8 bases at J, with 13 bases in the middle. The CDR3 loop spans 14 amino acids. In germline, CDR1 is SGDLS, CDR2 YYNGEE.

The sample holds one count of this clone. The genes are TRBV19 and TRBJ2-5, with 8 bases identical to TRBD2. J gave up 7 bases and V 1 base, and 5 bases lay outside the gene matches. The CDR3 loop spans 14 amino acids. The germline CDR1 and CDR2 sequences are LNHDA and SQIVND (reference sequence). The CDR3 DNA follows: TGTGCCAGTAGTATAGGGGGACTAGTGGCGACCCAGTACTTC. This encodes CASSIGGLVATQYF.

The V and J genes are TRBV7-3 and TRBJ2-3; no definite D call. The ends were cut back, 0 bases at V and 3 bases at J, with 7 bases in the middle. The CDR3 contains 14 residues. CDR1 and CDR2 (germline): SGHTA, FQGTGA. DNA of the CDR3: TGTGCCAGCAGCTTAACCTACAGAACAGATACGCAGTATTTT. The encoded protein is CASSLTYRTDTQYF.

This clone was found once. This chain links TRBV18 with TRBJ2-2; the D call may be TRBD1 or TRBD2 (5 bases each). The germline CDR1 and CDR2 sequences are KGHSH and LQKENI. V was trimmed by 5 bases and J by 2 bases, leaving 12 bases between them. The CDR3 extends over 15 amino acids. CDR3 loop: CASSFGTANTGELFF. The CDR3 DNA reads TGTGCCAGCTCATTCGGGACGGCCAACACCGGGGAGCTGTTTTTT.

V usage is TRBV27 and J usage is TRBJ2-7, with 9 positions matching TRBD2. Looked up from germline, CDR1 is MNHEY and CDR2 is SMNVEV (reference sequence). The CDR3 loop spans 14 amino acids. V shed 8 bases, J shed 4 bases, and the junction held 9 bases outside the gene matches. CDR3 DNA: TGTGCCAGCTCTAGCGGGACCTTGGGATACGAGCAGTACTTC. It specifies CASSSGTLGYEQYF.

This clone was recorded a few times. The V gene is TRBV4-2, the J gene TRBJ1-1; 7 nucleotides align to TRBD1. The germline gives CDR1 LGHNA, CDR2 YNFKEQ. There are 15 residues in the CDR3. V lost 2 bases, J lost 1 base, and 4 bases stayed unmatched. DNA of the CDR3: TGTGCCAGCAGCCAACAAGACAGGGAGAACACTGAAGCTTTCTTT. It yields the protein CASSQQDRENTEAFF.

The V and J genes are TRBV6-5 and TRBJ2-3, with TRBD1 as a possible D gene (5 bases). CDR1 and CDR2 (germline): MNHEY, SVGAGI. V lost 8 bases to trimming and J lost 0 bases, with 9 bases between them. This CDR3 has 13 residues. The CDR3 bases are TGTGCCAGCGAGGACACTAGCACAGATACGCAGTATTTT. This codes for CASEDTSTDTQYF.